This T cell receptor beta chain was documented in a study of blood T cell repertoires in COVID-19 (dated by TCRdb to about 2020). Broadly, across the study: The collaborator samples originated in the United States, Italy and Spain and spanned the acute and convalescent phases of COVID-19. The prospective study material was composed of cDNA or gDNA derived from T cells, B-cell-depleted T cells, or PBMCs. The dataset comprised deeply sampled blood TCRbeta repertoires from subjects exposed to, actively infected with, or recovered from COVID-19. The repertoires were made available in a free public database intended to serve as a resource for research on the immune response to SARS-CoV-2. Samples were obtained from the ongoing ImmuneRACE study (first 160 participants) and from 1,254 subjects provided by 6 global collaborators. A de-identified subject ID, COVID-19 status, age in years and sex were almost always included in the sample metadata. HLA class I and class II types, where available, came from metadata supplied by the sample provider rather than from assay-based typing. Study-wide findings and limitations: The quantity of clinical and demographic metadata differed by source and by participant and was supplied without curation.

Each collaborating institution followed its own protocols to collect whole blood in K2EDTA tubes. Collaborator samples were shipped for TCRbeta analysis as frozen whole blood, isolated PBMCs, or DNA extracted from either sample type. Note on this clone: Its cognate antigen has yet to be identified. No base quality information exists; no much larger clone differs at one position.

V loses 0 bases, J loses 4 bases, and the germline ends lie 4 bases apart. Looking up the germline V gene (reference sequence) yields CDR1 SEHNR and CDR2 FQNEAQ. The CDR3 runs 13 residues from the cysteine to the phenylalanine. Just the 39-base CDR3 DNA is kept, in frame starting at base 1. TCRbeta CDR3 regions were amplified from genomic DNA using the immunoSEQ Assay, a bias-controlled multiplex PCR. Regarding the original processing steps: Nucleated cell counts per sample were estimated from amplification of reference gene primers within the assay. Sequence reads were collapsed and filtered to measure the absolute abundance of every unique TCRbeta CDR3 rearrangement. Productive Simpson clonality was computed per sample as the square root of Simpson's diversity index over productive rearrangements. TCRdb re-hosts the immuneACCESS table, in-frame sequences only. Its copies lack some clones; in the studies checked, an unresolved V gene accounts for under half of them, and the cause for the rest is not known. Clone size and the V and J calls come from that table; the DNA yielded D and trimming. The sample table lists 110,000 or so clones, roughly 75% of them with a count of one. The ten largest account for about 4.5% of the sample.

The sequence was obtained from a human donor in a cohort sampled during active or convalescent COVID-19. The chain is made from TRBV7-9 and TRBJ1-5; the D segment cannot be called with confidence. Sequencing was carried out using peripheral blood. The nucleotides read TGTGCCAGCAGCTTAGCGGAGAATCAGCCCCAGCATTTT. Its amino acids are CASSLAENQPQHF.